This TCR beta chain was recorded in a study of blood T cells in healthy people across ages. The use of a sample-barcoded 5' primer and a J-beta primer mix characterized a second PCR of about 7 to 12 cycles. TCRdb ran MiXCR on the 5' RACE reads and lists one entry per CDR3 protein. The sample contains hundreds of thousands of distinct CDR3 sequences, under 55% of which appear only once. The CDR3 runs 12 residues. V shed 7 bases and J 6 bases; nucleotides not matched to a gene: 8. The V gene's germline CDR1 is SQVTM and CDR2 ANQGSEA. The sequence derives from a man aged 60-69 years in good health. Sequenced: blood. The rearrangement uses TRBV29-1 and TRBJ1-1, with 7 nucleotides matching TRBD1. The CDR3 nucleotides are TGCAGCGCCGACAGGGTATCCCCTGAAGCTTTCTTT. Translation: CSADRVSPEAFF.